The sequence of this T cell receptor (beta chain) was determined in a study of early T cells in non-severe SARS-CoV-2 infection (dated by TCRdb to the early 2020s). Looking at the study overall: TCR sequencing used bulk RNA from unsorted whole blood, so alpha and beta chains could not be paired.

Study-level results and caveats: VDJdb matching was skewed toward anti-spike CD8 responses and likely underestimated virus-specific expansions by missing private and CD4 specificities.

CDR1 MGHRA and CDR2 YSYEKL were looked up in the germline V gene. Compared with germline, V lacks 1 base and J lacks 2 bases; bases without a gene match: 3. The CDR3 runs 16 amino acids, cysteine and phenylalanine included. Of all the DNA, just the CDR3 is kept, 48 bases in frame from base 1. Notes on this clonotype: It has no known antigen specificity. No base quality values were provided; no much bigger clone lies one nucleotide off.

This was a case-control study nested in a cohort of healthcare workers in London, UK, who had nasopharyngeal swab PCR tests and blood samples taken every week. Healthcare workers were recruited during the week of the UK lockdown, between 23 and 31 March 2020, and followed weekly for up to roughly 15 weeks. The library was made by 5' RACE. TCRdb records NextSeq 500 as the sequencer. The TCR library protocol attached unique molecular identifiers to individual cDNA molecules to correct for sequencing error and PCR bias. TCR alpha and beta chains were both sequenced, and the abundances of alpha and beta sequences in each sample were closely correlated with each other. Per the source publication's procedure: Decombinator V4 was used to annotate the V gene, J gene and CDR3 of the TCR sequences. Expanded TCRs were defined as changing significantly between any two time points under a Poisson model with p below 0.0001. TCR abundances were normalised to the total number of TCRs sequenced in each sample and reported as counts per million. TRAV1-2 paired with TRAJ12, TRAJ20 or TRAJ33 defined MAIT TCRs, while TRAV10 paired with TRAJ18 defined iNKT TCRs. VDJdb, accessed 1 November 2021, was searched for CMV, EBV and SARS-CoV-2 annotated TCRs, with TCRs annotated for multiple antigens excluded. The public reads were reprocessed in TCRdb via fastp at Q25 and MiXCR, keeping in-frame beta chains. Every entry covers one CDR3 protein and lists the most common genes and DNA from its rows. These V and J calls rely on TCRdb rather than the paper's analysis. For this sample there are some 57,000 distinct CDR3 sequences; approximately 9.7% appear just once. Less than 25% of the sample is in the top ten clones.

The V and J segments used are TRBV4-1 and TRBJ2-2; TRBD1 agrees with 8 junctional bases. Sequencing was performed on whole blood. This sequence originates from an adult who was a healthcare worker with PCR-confirmed SARS-CoV-2 infection or an uninfected control (not recorded which). The nucleotide sequence reads TGCGCCAGCAGCCAAGCTCAGGGGGCCAACACCGGGGAGCTGTTTTTT. Translated, this is CASSQAQGANTGELFF.